There are a few counts of the clone carrying this TCR beta chain. Its matching antigen is unknown. The authors reverse transcribed all of the isolated RNA, so sequencing captured expressed TCRB transcripts. Profiling relied on immunoSEQ multiplex PCR, and the TCRdb table lists in-frame clones only, not all of them. The sample holds 350,000 to 400,000 clones, roughly 16% seen once. The entry originates in a study of beta chain features in type 1 diabetes. Study-wide results and caveats: The study found fewer insertions and more deletions at VDJ junctions in type 1 diabetes patients.

Deletions cut 1 base from V and 6 bases from J, with 12 bases between. Germline V CDR1 and CDR2: SGDLS, YYNGEE. The CDR3 runs to 14 residues. Sequenced input: naive CD4+ T cells from blood. The V call is TRBV9, the J call TRBJ2-3; a possible D gene is TRBD2 (6 bases). This receptor was identified in a woman under 30 in good health. The CDR3 DNA is TGTGCCAGCAGCGTAACAGCCCGGGGGGATACGCAGTATTTT. Its protein product is CASSVTARGDTQYF.